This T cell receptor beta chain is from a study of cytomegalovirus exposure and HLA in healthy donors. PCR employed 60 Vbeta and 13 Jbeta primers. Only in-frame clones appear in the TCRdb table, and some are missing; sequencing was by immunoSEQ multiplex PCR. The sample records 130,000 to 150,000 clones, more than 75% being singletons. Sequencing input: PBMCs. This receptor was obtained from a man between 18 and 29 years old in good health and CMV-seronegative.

The CDR3 here is CASSAIRTSGLYEQYF. CDR3 DNA: TGTGCCAGCAGCGCGATCCGGACTAGCGGACTCTACGAGCAGTACTTC. This sequence joins TRBV7-2 and TRBJ2-7; 10 bases map to TRBD2. The trim removed 5 bases at V and 3 bases at J, leaving 10 bases unmatched. This CDR3 has 16 residues. Germline V CDR1 and CDR2: SGHTA, FQGNSA.